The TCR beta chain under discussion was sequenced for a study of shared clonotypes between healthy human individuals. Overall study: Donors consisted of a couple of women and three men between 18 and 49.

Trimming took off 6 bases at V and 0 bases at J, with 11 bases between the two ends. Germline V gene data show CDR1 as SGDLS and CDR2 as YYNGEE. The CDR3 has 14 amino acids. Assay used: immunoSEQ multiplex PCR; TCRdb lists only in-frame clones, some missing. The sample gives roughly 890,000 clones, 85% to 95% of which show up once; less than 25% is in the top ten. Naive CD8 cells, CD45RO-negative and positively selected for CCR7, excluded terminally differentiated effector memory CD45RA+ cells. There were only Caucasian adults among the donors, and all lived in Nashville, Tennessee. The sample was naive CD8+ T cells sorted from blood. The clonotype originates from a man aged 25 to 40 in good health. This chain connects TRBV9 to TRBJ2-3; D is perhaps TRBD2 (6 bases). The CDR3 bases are TGTGCCAGCAATGCCGGGACTAGCACAGATACGCAGTATTTT. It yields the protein CASNAGTSTDTQYF.